This is a list of T cell receptor beta chains from one sample in a study of blood T cell repertoires in COVID-19. The data were produced by immunoSEQ multiplex PCR, yet TCRdb's version contains in-frame clones alone and is incomplete. The sample yields 200,000 to 300,000 clones, around 89% seen once. Source material: PBMCs or T cells enriched from blood (not recorded which). The receptors shown here come from a woman in her thirties or forties with acute COVID-19. The conserved cysteine and the conserved F or W are not part of the CDR3 here.

v_call,cdr3_aa
TRBV5-8,ASSPGVASFSDTQY
TRBV6-1,ASSEGTGQGSYEQY
TRBV10-1,ASSPTGKDGNTIY
TRBV6-5,ASSYGGRSQETQY
TRBV27,ASSPRLAGERDEQF
TRBV3-1/TRBV3-2,ASSQGPTGLAGNTIY
TRBV5-6,ASSIRGINEKLF
TRBV7-9,ASSWRLAGAGDTQY
TRBV7-2,ASSSFTGPGELF
TRBV5-5,ASSLGPPGKTPPGNTIY
TRBV9,ASSVGLAGGELF
TRBV27,ASRARGGKETQY
TRBV5-1,ASSLVGSGRNEQF
TRBV7-9,ASSLGSSGITGELF
TRBV10-2,ASKPGFSGNTIY
TRBV5-4,ASSLGGTGTTNEKLF
TRBV5-6,ASSYFDREPNQPQH
TRBV24-1,ATSDHSGTGDGYT
TRBV7-3,ASSPMAGGGTGELF
TRBV12-5,ASGSDRRNEQF
TRBV9,ASSVGDGGYYNEQF
TRBV19,ASSPRTGQNSPLH
TRBV5-1,ASSPGLVSQETQY
TRBV7-2,ASSPGTIDEKLF
TRBV6-5,ASSYSTGGGGELF
TRBV23-1,ASSQCWDRGGGQPQH
TRBV19,ASSPSRKPQH
TRBV19,ASSITPLAGSYNEQF
TRBV30,AWSVRRGNQPQH
TRBV5-1,ASSIGQGAFSGELF
TRBV15,ATSRDPAGGNEQF
TRBV7-8,ASSPGGRPEAF
TRBV11-2,ANGAGVRAYNSPLH
TRBV14,ASSQIAGSGDTQY
TRBV5-8,ASSLLSIRSNQPQH
TRBV19,ASRETGGGSPLH
TRBV27,ASNIPGPSGRAGTDTQY
TRBV27,ASSKLAFGPNEQF
TRBV5-4,ASSSGTSGIDNEQF
TRBV18,ASSPRQGASGNTEAF
TRBV9,ASSVYPGGNNEQF
TRBV24-1,ATRGSGDEQF
TRBV12-3/TRBV12-4,ASSFRGGYEQY
TRBV27,ASSYLGRRTEAF
TRBV13,ASSLGTGNYGYT
TRBV7-5,ARSLEKRGKEKLF
TRBV19,AISRQIQETQY
TRBV3-1/TRBV3-2,ASSQDTGSYGYT
TRBV7-9,ASSLTGVNTEAF
TRBV7-2,ASSLVRQGSQPQH
TRBV4-1,ASSQDPPSTGNTEAF
TRBV13,ASSLYGGSGNTIY
TRBV3-1/TRBV3-2,ASTLGWQDRVPGELF
TRBV19,ASGGLGASYNEQF
TRBV12-3/TRBV12-4,ASSPLDRGEQY
TRBV13,ASSPLTGGKDYSGNTIY